Detailed here is one T cell receptor (beta chain). Sequenced by immunoSEQ multiplex PCR; TCRdb stores in-frame clones only, minus some. The sample shows 150,000 to 200,000 clones, over 70% of them seen only once. The data stem from a study of blood T cell repertoires in COVID-19. For the study at large: There were acute and convalescent COVID-19 samples, and they came from the United States, Italy and Spain.

The CDR3 extends over 15 amino acids. Germline V gives CDR1 LNHDA, CDR2 SQIVND (reference sequence). V was trimmed by 3 bases and J by 0 bases, leaving 9 bases between them. Those who participated ranged in age from roughly 18 to 89 years and resided in 20 to 30 US areas. This sequence joins TRBV19 and TRBJ1-3; no definite D call. Material: PBMCs or T cells enriched from blood (not recorded which). This receptor was identified in a man aged 65-85 years who had been exposed to COVID-19. CDR3 loop: CASSISGGSGNTIYF. CDR3 DNA: TGTGCCAGTAGTATTAGCGGAGGCTCTGGAAACACCATATATTTT.